A single sample is the source of the 5 T cell receptor beta chains below, sequenced in a study of T cell repertoires in cytomegalovirus infection. No antigen is known for these receptors. MiXCR, applied by TCRdb to the reads, yields one record per CDR3 protein. Of a few hundred thousand distinct CDR3 sequences listed, roughly 43% were seen once; the top ten hold roughly two fifths. Sequenced material: cultured PBMCs, taken from culture after CMV antigen stimulation. These receptors came from a human donor in good health (CMV status not recorded). Some clones in this sample may be carry-over from other donors' samples.

The chain carries TRBV5-6 and TRBJ2-5, with TRBD2 matching over 10 bases. The germline V gene has CDR1 SGHDT and CDR2 YYEEEE. The CDR3 has 17 residues. Losses at the gene ends were 2 bases for V and 5 bases for J; bases not matched to a gene: 12. CDR3 region: CASSLGLAGAVGETQYF. The CDR3 nucleotides are TGTGCCAGCAGCTTAGGCCTAGCGGGGGCCGTTGGGGAGACCCAGTACTTC.

In its sample, this clonotype was seen a few times. The genes are TRBV7-2 and TRBJ1-3; D gene unclear. The CDR3 is made up of 15 amino acids. The ends were cut back, 5 bases at V and 2 bases at J, with 13 bases in the middle. Germline CDR1 reads SGHTA; CDR2 reads FQGNSA. The CDR3 spells CASSLSWGPGNTIYF. In DNA form, the CDR3 reads TGTGCCAGCAGCCTCTCGTGGGGTCCTGGAAACACCATATATTTT.

This chain joins TRBV27 and TRBJ2-3, with 8 bases matching TRBD2. CDR1 is MNHEY, CDR2 SMNVEV, per germline (reference sequence). The CDR3 is made up of 15 amino acids. Trimming cost V 5 bases and J 0 bases; bases outside gene matches: 4. CDR3 nucleotide sequence: TGTGCCAGCAGTGGGGGACTAGGTAGCACAGATACGCAGTATTTT. It translates to CASSGGLGSTDTQYF.

This clonotype showed up just a few times. DNA for the CDR3: TGTGCCAGCAGTTTATGGACAATTGGGGCCAACGTCCTGACTTTC. This sequence encodes CASSLWTIGANVLTF. The chain uses TRBV28 and TRBJ2-6; D gene uncertain. The germline V gene encodes CDR1 MDHEN and CDR2 SYDVKM. The ends were cut back, 0 bases at V and 3 bases at J, with 6 bases in the middle. This CDR3 spans 15 amino acids. The entire variable domain, with the rest obtained from reference TRBV28 and TRBJ2-6, is as follows: DVKVTQSSRYLVKRTGEKVFLECVQDMDHENMFWYRQDPGLGLRLIYFSYDVKMKEKGDIPEGYSVSREKKERFSLILESASTNQTSMYLCASSLWTIGANVLTFGAGSRLTVL.

This clonotype appeared many times. This rearrangement joins TRBV7-2 to TRBJ2-3; D unclear. The V and J ends lost 4 bases and 2 bases respectively, with 7 bases between them. Germline V lookup: CDR1 SGHTA, CDR2 FQGNSA. CDR3 length: 13 residues. The CDR3 DNA sequence: TGTGCCAGCAGCTCCGATTACACAGATACGCAGTATTTT. Translation gives CASSSDYTDTQYF.